Following are 24 T cell receptor beta chains from one sample sequenced in a study of blood T cell repertoires in COVID-19 (dated by TCRdb to the early 2020s). Receptor amplification or capture employed the immunoSEQ multiplex PCR assay. The table comes from immuneACCESS by way of TCRdb, which keeps in-frame sequences with V and J called. Part of the clones is missing from these tables; in studies checked, under half for an unresolved V gene and the rest for unknown reasons. The sample yields 100,000 to 120,000 clones; around 89% were counted once. The ten largest clonotypes hold less than 3.5% of the sample. Input material: peripheral blood. All receptors derive from a woman aged 50 to 60 with acute or convalescent COVID-19.

The V gene is TRBV27, the J gene TRBJ2-1; 13 nucleotides match TRBD2. Trimming cost V 6 bases and J 0 bases; bases outside gene matches: 11. Per the germline V gene, CDR1 is MNHEY and CDR2 is SMNVEV (reference sequence). The CDR3 is made up of 19 amino acids. The CDR3 is CASRPGTSGTQASYNEQFF. CDR3 coding DNA: TGTGCCAGCAGACCCGGGACTAGCGGGACCCAGGCCTCCTACAATGAGCAGTTCTTC.

The V gene is TRBV19, the J gene TRBJ2-2; 7 bases line up with TRBD2. The CDR3 contains 17 residues. Germline V lookup: CDR1 LNHDA, CDR2 SQIVND (reference sequence). V trimming: 5 bases; J trimming: 0 bases; junction bases outside the gene matches: 9. The CDR3 coding sequence is TGTGCCAGTAGTCCCCGCCAGGCGGGAGCGAACACCGGGGAGCTGTTTTTT. This encodes CASSPRQAGANTGELFF. Supplemented by reference TRBV19 and TRBJ2-2, the full variable domain reads DGGITQSPKYLFRKEGQNVTLSCEQNLNHDAMYWYRQDPGQGLRLIYYSQIVNDFQKGDIAEGYSVSREKKESFPLTVTSAQKNPTAFYLCASSPRQAGANTGELFFGEGSRLTVL.

In this sample, this clone turned up once. V usage is TRBV5-1 and J usage is TRBJ2-3; TRBD2 aligns across 10 bases. The germline gives CDR1 SGHRS, CDR2 YFSETQ. This CDR3 contains 16 residues. Trimming at V came to 2 bases and at J to 7 bases, leaving 10 bases not matched to a gene. For the CDR3, the DNA is TGCGCCAGCAGCTTTAATCCAGCGGGGGGGAGGAATACGCAGTATTTT. This codes for CASSFNPAGGRNTQYF.

This rearrangement joins TRBV5-1 to TRBJ2-1; 13 bases are shared with TRBD2. The CDR3 sequence is 18 residues long. V lost 4 bases, J lost 8 bases, and 15 bases stayed unmatched. Germline loops: CDR1 SGHRS, CDR2 YFSETQ. CDR3 residues: CASSRGDRTSGRRDEQFF. CDR3 in DNA: TGCGCCAGCAGCCGTGGGGACCGGACTAGCGGGAGAAGGGATGAGCAGTTCTTC.

This sequence joins TRBV19 and TRBJ2-5; D unresolved. CDR1 is LNHDA and CDR2 is SQIVND in the germline V gene (reference sequence). The CDR3 totals 14 residues. Trimming shortened V by 1 base and J by 2 bases, and 8 bases separated the two germline ends. The CDR3 bases are TGTGCCAGTAGTATAGGGTCTCTACAAGAGACCCAGTACTTC. It is translated as CASSIGSLQETQYF.

The chain recombines TRBV19 with TRBJ2-2; 7 bases fit TRBD2. The V and J ends lost 7 bases and 6 bases, in that order; junction bases with no gene match: 17. Germline V gene sequence: CDR1 LNHDA, CDR2 SQIVND (reference sequence). The CDR3 has 17 residues. The CDR3 protein is CASIGRMGGGLAGELFF. In nucleotides, the CDR3 is TGTGCCAGTATCGGTAGGATGGGGGGAGGGCTCGCCGGGGAGCTGTTTTTT. Full variable domain (missing parts from reference TRBV19 and TRBJ2-2): DGGITQSPKYLFRKEGQNVTLSCEQNLNHDAMYWYRQDPGQGLRLIYYSQIVNDFQKGDIAEGYSVSREKKESFPLTVTSAQKNPTAFYLCASIGRMGGGLAGELFFGEGSRLTVL.

Only one count was recorded for this clone. The CDR3 spells CASSLETSDTQYF. The CDR3 nucleotides read TGTGCCAGCAGCTTGGAGACATCAGATACGCAGTATTTT. V usage is TRBV5-4 and J usage is TRBJ2-3; D gene unclear. The V gene's germline CDR1 is SGHNT and CDR2 YYREEE (reference sequence). CDR3 length: 13 amino acids. V was pared by 0 bases and J by 4 bases, with 6 bases between.

The genes are TRBV29-1 and TRBJ2-3; D is possibly TRBD1 (6 bases). The germline V gene encodes CDR1 SQVTM and CDR2 ANQGSEA. The CDR3 loop spans 13 amino acids. The CDR3 is CTSRGRGTDTQYF. CDR3 nucleotide sequence: TGCACATCCAGGGGAAGAGGGACAGATACGCAGTATTTT.

This clone appeared a single time. The gene calls are TRBV15 and TRBJ2-1; tentative D call: TRBD1 (5 bases). This CDR3 spans 12 amino acids. Trimming shortened V by 5 bases and J by 8 bases, and 10 bases separated the two germline ends. Germline lookup yields CDR1 LNHNV and CDR2 YYDKDF (reference sequence). The CDR3 DNA sequence: TGTGCCACCAGCCCTCAGGGCGATGAGCAGTTCTTC. This encodes CATSPQGDEQFF.

This chain connects TRBV5-1 to TRBJ2-3; unclear D gene. Germline-derived CDR1 and CDR2 are SGHRS and YFSETQ. The V end was cut by 4 bases, the J end by 0 bases, with 9 bases between. The CDR3 is 14 residues long. The CDR3 DNA reads TGCGCCAGCAGCCTGGCACATAGCACAGATACGCAGTATTTT. This gives the protein CASSLAHSTDTQYF.

This sequence joins TRBV28 and TRBJ1-4, with D uncertain. Germline lookup yields CDR1 MDHEN and CDR2 SYDVKM. The CDR3 length is 14 residues. V was pared by 3 bases and J by 3 bases, with 8 bases between. The CDR3 spells CASSFGRANEKLFF. For the CDR3, the DNA is TGTGCCAGCAGTTTCGGGAGGGCTAATGAAAAACTGTTTTTT.

The rearrangement uses TRBV21-1 and TRBJ2-2; the table's TRBD1 call for D was not verified on the DNA. TRBV21-1 represents a pseudogene. This CDR3 has 16 amino acids. The CDR3 loop reads CASSKAWQGADRELFF. The CDR3, as DNA: TGTGCCAGCAGCAAAGCCTGGCAGGGGGCGGACAGGGAGCTGTTTTTT.

V and J are TRBV27 and TRBJ2-7, with TRBD1 identical over 10 bases. V dropped 5 bases and J dropped 1; count of bases not matched to a gene: 5. In germline, CDR1 is MNHEY, CDR2 SMNVEV (reference sequence). The CDR3 is 15 amino acids. CDR3 sequence (DNA): TGTGCCAGCAGTGCCCCGGGACAGGGGTCCTACGAGCAGTACTTC. Protein product: CASSAPGQGSYEQYF.

This clone has just a few counts. The genes are TRBV19 and TRBJ2-1; the D gene is possibly TRBD2 (5 bases). CDR3 length: 15 residues. Between the trimmed V and J ends, which lost 4 bases and 3 bases, there was a span of 13 bases. Germline V gives CDR1 LNHDA, CDR2 SQIVND (reference sequence). In DNA, the CDR3 is TGTGCCAGTAGTAGGACTGGGGATTACTACAATGAGCAGTTCTTC. Translation: CASSRTGDYYNEQFF.

This rearrangement joins TRBV3-1 (or the pseudogene TRBV3-2) to TRBJ2-5; tentatively, D is TRBD2 (5 bases). The V and J ends lost 0 bases and 2 bases respectively, with 19 bases between them. Germline CDR1 reads LGHDT; CDR2 reads YNNKEL (reference sequence). This CDR3 spans 18 amino acids. The CDR3 DNA follows: TGTGCCAGCAGCCAAGATCGCGGCTACATGACTATTCAAGAGACCCAGTACTTC. This codes for CASSQDRGYMTIQETQYF.

This clone was seen only once. The CDR3 region has the DNA TGTGCCAGCTCACCACGGTCGGGACTAGCGGGAGGGCCGGATGAGCAGTTCTTC. Residues: CASSPRSGLAGGPDEQFF. The V gene is TRBV18, the J gene TRBJ2-1; TRBD2 matches at 16 bases. Germline CDR1 reads KGHSH; CDR2 reads LQKENI. The junction had 8 bases not matched to a gene; V was cut back by 1 base and J by 8 bases. The CDR3 has 18 residues.

This clone came up a few times. The rearrangement uses TRBV5-4 and TRBJ2-1, with 13 bases aligning to TRBD2. In germline, CDR1 is SGHNT, CDR2 YYREEE (reference sequence). CDR3 length: 16 residues. After removal of 5 bases from V and 10 bases from J, the junction contained 12 bases not matched to a gene. This CDR3 is CASSPGLAGDWGEQFF. The CDR3 DNA reads TGTGCCAGCAGTCCCGGACTAGCGGGAGATTGGGGCGAGCAGTTCTTC.

This clone has only one observation. The chain employs TRBV7-9 and TRBJ1-5; D gene unclear. The CDR3 has 15 residues. V dropped 1 base and J dropped 5 bases, with 12 bases sitting between them. CDR1 is SEHNR and CDR2 is FQNEAQ in the germline V gene (reference sequence). CDR3 nucleotide sequence: TGTGCCAGCAGCTTAGGACTTCCCCGCGATCAGCCCCAGCATTTT. This sequence encodes CASSLGLPRDQPQHF.

V gene TRBV2 combines with J gene TRBJ2-1; 7 bases are a match to TRBD2. V lost 4 bases, J lost 8 bases, and 5 bases stayed unmatched. From germline, CDR1 is SNHLY and CDR2 FYNNEI. The CDR3 extends over 13 amino acids. CDR3 coding DNA: TGTGCCAGCAGTGCCCGCGGGGGTGATGAGCAGTTCTTC. Residues: CASSARGGDEQFF.

This chain links TRBV2 with TRBJ2-1; 10 nucleotides agree with TRBD2. Germline V gene data show CDR1 as SNHLY and CDR2 as FYNNEI. V lost 1 base to trimming and J lost 2 bases; unmatched junction nucleotides: 5. The CDR3 runs to 17 residues. The CDR3 protein is CASSEGISGGTYNEQFF. The CDR3 DNA follows: TGTGCCAGCAGTGAAGGGATTAGCGGGGGGACCTACAATGAGCAGTTCTTC.

The chain employs TRBV14 and TRBJ1-3, with 7 nucleotides matching TRBD1. The junction had 5 bases not matched to a gene; V was cut back by 1 base and J by 2 bases. CDR3 length: 16 amino acids. From germline, CDR1 is SGHDN and CDR2 FVKESK. The CDR3 coding sequence is TGTGCCAGCAGCCAAGCGTTCACAGGGGCTGGAAACACCATATATTTT. Translation gives CASSQAFTGAGNTIYF.

This rearrangement joins TRBV3-1 (or the pseudogene TRBV3-2) to TRBJ2-3; TRBD2 agrees at 9 bases. This CDR3 region has 16 residues. Germline CDR1 LGHDT, CDR2 YNNKEL (reference sequence). With V trimmed by 3 bases and J by 2 bases, 6 bases remained unmatched. CDR3 amino acids: CASSHRGRAPTDTQYF. The DNA of the CDR3 is TGTGCCAGCAGCCATCGCGGGAGGGCCCCCACAGATACGCAGTATTTT.

V is TRBV9 and J is TRBJ2-2; TRBD2 might be the D (5 bases). V lost 1 base and J 0 bases, leaving 7 bases between the germline ends. Germline V gene lookup returns CDR1 SGDLS and CDR2 YYNGEE. CDR3 size: 15 residues. The CDR3 here is CASSVQDSNTGELFF. As DNA, the CDR3 is TGTGCCAGCAGCGTACAGGACTCGAACACCGGGGAGCTGTTTTTT.

This clone has more than one count but fewer than ten. The chain links TRBV6-5 to TRBJ1-5, with 8 bases matching TRBD1. The CDR3 runs 13 residues. Germline V gives CDR1 MNHEY, CDR2 SVGAGI. With V trimmed by 8 bases and J by 2 bases, 2 bases remained unmatched. The CDR3 DNA follows: TGTGCCAGCTTGGACAGGGGCAATCAGCCCCAGCATTTT. Translated: CASLDRGNQPQHF.